This T cell receptor beta chain was sequenced in a study of blood T cell repertoires in COVID-19. Study details: The study drew acute and convalescent COVID-19 samples from the United States, Italy and Spain. The cDNA or gDNA used as material had been derived from T cells, B-cell-depleted T cells, or PBMCs.

In germline, CDR1 is SEHNR, CDR2 FQNEAQ (reference sequence). V was clipped by 3 bases and J by 6 bases; unmatched bases: 10. This CDR3 region has 18 residues. Source study methods: Amplified reference gene primers provided the basis for estimating nucleated cell counts. The table came from immunoSEQ multiplex PCR; TCRdb's copy has only in-frame clones and leaves some out. The V and J calls and clone size are taken from that table; D and trimming were inferred from the DNA. The sample lists 8,500 to 10,000 clones; more than 85% were seen once. The specimen was peripheral blood. The clonotype comes from a woman aged 50 to 65 with active COVID-19. V is TRBV7-9 and J is TRBJ2-3, with 15 bases that match TRBD2. CDR3 in DNA: TGTGCCAGCAGCTTTAGGAGTGGACTAGCGGGAGGGAGTGATACGCAGTATTTT. Its translation is CASSFRSGLAGGSDTQYF.